This TCR beta chain was found in a study of T cells in Graves' hyperthyroidism and ophthalmopathy. Findings and limits, study-wide: Ophthalmopathy prediction by the model preceded onset by a median approximately 6.1 months. Most expanded thyroid clonotypes above 0.001 also appeared in blood. Separating ophthalmopathy from stable hyperthyroidism was achieved by a 13 V-J model.

Hyperthyroidism patients were newly diagnosed, had disease duration under 2 months, and were aged 18 to 65 years. This clonotype was recorded a few times. Its cognate antigen is unknown. The source material, RNA transcripts, was used to amplify TCR beta CDR3 regions. The HTBI set primed first-round TCR CDR3 RT-PCR. TCRdb called the multiplex PCR reads again in MiXCR, with one record for every CDR3 protein. The sample yields fewer than 400,000 distinct CDR3 sequences, around 25% seen once. This clonotype was sampled from a man aged 45-65 years with Graves' hyperthyroidism. Sequenced input: blood.

The CDR3 DNA sequence: TGTGCCAGCACAATCAGGGGGGACTATGGCTACACCTTC. Protein sequence: CASTIRGDYGYTF. The rearrangement joins TRBV28 to TRBJ1-2; 7 bases map to TRBD1. V was pared by 7 bases and J by 3 bases, with 5 bases of the junction left unmatched. CDR1 and CDR2 from the germline V gene are MDHEN and SYDVKM. The CDR3 is 13 amino acids.